These T cell receptor beta chains were read from a single sample in a study of blood T cells in healthy people across ages. TCRdb reanalysed the 5' RACE reads using MiXCR and keeps one entry per CDR3 protein. The sample gives roughly 680,000 distinct CDR3 sequences, under 65% of which show up once; about 13% is in the top ten. Sequenced input: blood. These receptors were obtained from a woman of 80 years or more in good health. Each CDR3 is given with its conserved first and last residue. The order of the fields is clone size, J gene, V gene, CDR3 protein. Expanded clones are given a class, and other clones once, few, many or no size at all.

clone size: few
J gene: TRBJ2-5
V gene: TRBV20-1
CDR3 protein: CSARGETAQETQYF

clone size: many
J gene: TRBJ2-7
V gene: TRBV20-1
CDR3 protein: CSARDWYEQYF

clone size: many
J gene: TRBJ2-7
V gene: TRBV20-1
CDR3 protein: CSASREADYEQYF

clone size: -
J gene: TRBJ1-4
V gene: TRBV29-1
CDR3 protein: CSVEPVRNEKLFF

clone size: -
J gene: TRBJ1-6
V gene: TRBV5-6
CDR3 protein: CASSLGSGGQGSSLHF

clone size: few
J gene: TRBJ1-2
V gene: TRBV25-1
CDR3 protein: CASSELGENYGYTF

clone size: many
J gene: TRBJ1-6
V gene: TRBV6-1
CDR3 protein: CASTLTGGGSSYNSPLHF

clone size: many
J gene: TRBJ2-3
V gene: TRBV4-1
CDR3 protein: CASRSSLFGTDTQYF

clone size: many
J gene: TRBJ2-1
V gene: TRBV9
CDR3 protein: CASSVSGRASNEQFF

clone size: many
J gene: TRBJ2-1
V gene: TRBV7-7
CDR3 protein: CASSIHPLPGQGNEQFF

clone size: once
J gene: -
V gene: TRBV20-1
CDR3 protein: CSASRVAGYEQYF

clone size: -
J gene: TRBJ2-5
V gene: TRBV25-1
CDR3 protein: CASSEPPGGSYNEQYF

clone size: few
J gene: TRBJ2-1
V gene: TRBV7-2
CDR3 protein: CASSPPGGAEYNEQFF

clone size: many
J gene: TRBJ1-2
V gene: TRBV12-3/TRBV12-4
CDR3 protein: CASSFGRGSYGYTF

clone size: -
J gene: TRBJ2-5
V gene: TRBV7-8
CDR3 protein: CASSLNRNQETQYF

clone size: -
J gene: TRBJ1-5
V gene: TRBV20-1
CDR3 protein: CSARPMISAHQPQHF

clone size: once
J gene: -
V gene: TRBV25-1
CDR3 protein: CASSEYSEQYF

clone size: -
J gene: TRBJ1-3
V gene: TRBV12-3/TRBV12-4
CDR3 protein: CASSLKISGNTIYF

clone size: -
J gene: TRBJ2-1
V gene: TRBV27
CDR3 protein: CASSLDPGLVSYNEQFF

clone size: -
J gene: TRBJ2-7
V gene: TRBV27
CDR3 protein: CASSLTPRQDAYEQYF

clone size: many
J gene: TRBJ2-4
V gene: TRBV12-3/TRBV12-4
CDR3 protein: CASSLLGPGIQYF

clone size: -
J gene: TRBJ2-1
V gene: TRBV7-3
CDR3 protein: CASSLNPLDPYNEQFF

clone size: many
J gene: TRBJ1-2
V gene: TRBV25-1
CDR3 protein: CASSEYISPSGDGYTF

clone size: -
J gene: TRBJ1-6
V gene: TRBV28
CDR3 protein: CASSPRGDQSSYNSPLHF

clone size: -
J gene: TRBJ2-4
V gene: TRBV28
CDR3 protein: CASSSTGTGGLDIQYF

clone size: -
J gene: TRBJ2-3
V gene: TRBV12-3/TRBV12-4
CDR3 protein: CASRPVGDRSISSTDTQYF

clone size: few
J gene: TRBJ2-3
V gene: TRBV29-1
CDR3 protein: CSAGGAKGQYF

clone size: -
J gene: TRBJ1-1
V gene: TRBV18
CDR3 protein: CASSLTEDPNTEAFF

clone size: few
J gene: TRBJ2-3
V gene: TRBV14
CDR3 protein: CASSPVSGRGPDTQYF

clone size: once
J gene: TRBJ2-3
V gene: TRBV4-3
CDR3 protein: CASSQDFPAGASTDTQYF

clone size: -
J gene: TRBJ1-5
V gene: TRBV7-2
CDR3 protein: CASSLDRALLQPQHF

clone size: -
J gene: TRBJ2-5
V gene: TRBV7-2
CDR3 protein: CASSFTQGWETQYF

clone size: many
J gene: TRBJ1-1
V gene: TRBV6-6
CDR3 protein: CASSSTGQASGTEAFF

clone size: -
J gene: TRBJ2-3
V gene: TRBV20-1
CDR3 protein: CSARVSARGGATIPTDTQYF

clone size: once
J gene: TRBJ2-7
V gene: TRBV6-1
CDR3 protein: CASSFGPDVDYEQYF

clone size: -
J gene: -
V gene: TRBV4-3
CDR3 protein: CASSQDLVGQTQYF